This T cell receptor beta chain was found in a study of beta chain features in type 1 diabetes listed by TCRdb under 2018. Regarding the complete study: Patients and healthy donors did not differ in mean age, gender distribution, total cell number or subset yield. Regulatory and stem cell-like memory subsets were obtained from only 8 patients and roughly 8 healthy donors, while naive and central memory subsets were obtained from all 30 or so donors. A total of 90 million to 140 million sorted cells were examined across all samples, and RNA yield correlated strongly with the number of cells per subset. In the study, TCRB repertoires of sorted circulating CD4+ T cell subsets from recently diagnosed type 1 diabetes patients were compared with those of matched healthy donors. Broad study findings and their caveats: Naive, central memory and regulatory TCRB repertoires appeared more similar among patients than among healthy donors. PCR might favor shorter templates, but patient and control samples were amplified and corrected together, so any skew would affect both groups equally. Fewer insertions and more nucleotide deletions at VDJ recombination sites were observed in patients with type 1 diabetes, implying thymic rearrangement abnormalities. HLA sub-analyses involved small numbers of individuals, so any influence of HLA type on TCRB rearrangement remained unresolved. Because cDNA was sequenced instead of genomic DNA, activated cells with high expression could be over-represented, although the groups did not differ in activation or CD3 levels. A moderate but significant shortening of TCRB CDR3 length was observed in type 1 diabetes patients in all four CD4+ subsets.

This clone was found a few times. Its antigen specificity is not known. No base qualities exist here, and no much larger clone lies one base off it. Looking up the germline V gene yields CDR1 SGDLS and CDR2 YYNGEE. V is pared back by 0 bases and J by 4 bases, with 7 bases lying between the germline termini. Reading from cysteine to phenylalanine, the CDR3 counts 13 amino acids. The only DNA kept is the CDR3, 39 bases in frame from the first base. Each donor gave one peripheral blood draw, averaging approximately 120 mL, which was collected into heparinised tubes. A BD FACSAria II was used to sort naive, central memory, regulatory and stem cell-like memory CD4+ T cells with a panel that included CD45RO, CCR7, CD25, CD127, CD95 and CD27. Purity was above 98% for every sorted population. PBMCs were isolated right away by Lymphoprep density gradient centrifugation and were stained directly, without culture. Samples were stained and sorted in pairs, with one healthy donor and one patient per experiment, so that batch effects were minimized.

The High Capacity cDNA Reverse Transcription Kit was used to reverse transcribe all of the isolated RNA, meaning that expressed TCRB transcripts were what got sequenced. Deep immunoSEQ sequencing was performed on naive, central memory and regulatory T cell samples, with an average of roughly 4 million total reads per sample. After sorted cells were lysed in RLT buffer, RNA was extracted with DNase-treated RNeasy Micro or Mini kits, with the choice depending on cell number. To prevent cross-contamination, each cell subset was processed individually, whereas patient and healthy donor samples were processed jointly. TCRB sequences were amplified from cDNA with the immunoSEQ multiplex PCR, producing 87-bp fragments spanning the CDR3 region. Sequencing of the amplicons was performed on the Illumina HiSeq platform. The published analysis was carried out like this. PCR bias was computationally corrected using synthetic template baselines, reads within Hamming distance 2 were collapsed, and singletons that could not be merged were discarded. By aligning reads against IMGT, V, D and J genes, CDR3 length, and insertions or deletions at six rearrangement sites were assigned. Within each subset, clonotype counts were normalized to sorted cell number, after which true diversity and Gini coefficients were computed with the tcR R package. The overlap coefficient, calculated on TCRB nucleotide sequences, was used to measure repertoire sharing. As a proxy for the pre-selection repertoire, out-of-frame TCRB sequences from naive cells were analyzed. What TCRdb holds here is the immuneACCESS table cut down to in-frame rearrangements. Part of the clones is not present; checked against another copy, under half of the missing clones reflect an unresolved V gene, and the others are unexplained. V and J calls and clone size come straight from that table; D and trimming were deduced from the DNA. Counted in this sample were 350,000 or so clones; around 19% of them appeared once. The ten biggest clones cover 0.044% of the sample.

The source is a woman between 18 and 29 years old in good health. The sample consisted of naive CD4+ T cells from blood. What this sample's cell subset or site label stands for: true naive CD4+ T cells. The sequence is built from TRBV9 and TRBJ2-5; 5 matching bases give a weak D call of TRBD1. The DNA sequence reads TGTGCCAGCAGCGTAGCTCAGGGAGAGACCCAGTACTTC. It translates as CASSVAQGETQYF.